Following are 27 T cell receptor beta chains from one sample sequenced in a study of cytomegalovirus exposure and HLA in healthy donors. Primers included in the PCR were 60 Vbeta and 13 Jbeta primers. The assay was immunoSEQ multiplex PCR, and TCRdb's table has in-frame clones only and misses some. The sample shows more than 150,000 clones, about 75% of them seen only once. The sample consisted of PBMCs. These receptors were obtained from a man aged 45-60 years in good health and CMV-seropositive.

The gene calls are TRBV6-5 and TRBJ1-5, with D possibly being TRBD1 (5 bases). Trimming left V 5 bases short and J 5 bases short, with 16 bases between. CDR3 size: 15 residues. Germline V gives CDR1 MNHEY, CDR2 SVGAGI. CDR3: CASSLGGGRDQPQHF. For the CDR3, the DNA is TGTGCCAGCAGTCTCGGCGGGGGAAGGGATCAGCCCCAGCATTTT.

In nucleotides, the CDR3 is TGTGCCAGCAGTCCAAGACAGCACTCGAGCTCCTACAATGAGCAGTTCTTC. Protein: CASSPRQHSSSYNEQFF. This chain connects TRBV27 to TRBJ2-1, with D tentatively TRBD1 (5 bases). Trimming took off 5 bases at V and 0 bases at J, with 17 bases between the two ends. The CDR3 spans 17 residues. CDR1 MNHEY and CDR2 SMNVEV come from the germline V gene (reference sequence).

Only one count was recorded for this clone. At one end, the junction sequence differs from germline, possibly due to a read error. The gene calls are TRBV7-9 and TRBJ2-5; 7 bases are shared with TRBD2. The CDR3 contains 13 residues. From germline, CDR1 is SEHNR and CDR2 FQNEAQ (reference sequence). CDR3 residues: CSSSYGLEETQYF. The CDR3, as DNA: TGTTCCAGCAGTTACGGACTAGAAGAGACCCAGTACTTC.

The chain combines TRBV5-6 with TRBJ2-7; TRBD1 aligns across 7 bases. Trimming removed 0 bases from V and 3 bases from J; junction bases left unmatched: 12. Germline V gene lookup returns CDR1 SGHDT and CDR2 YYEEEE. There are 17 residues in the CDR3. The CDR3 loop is CASSLETGVGRGYEQYF. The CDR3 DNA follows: TGTGCCAGCAGCTTGGAAACAGGGGTGGGAAGGGGCTACGAGCAGTACTTC.

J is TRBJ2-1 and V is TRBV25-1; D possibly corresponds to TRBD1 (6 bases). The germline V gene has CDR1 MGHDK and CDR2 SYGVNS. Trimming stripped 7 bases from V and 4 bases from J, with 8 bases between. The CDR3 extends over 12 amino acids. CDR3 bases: TGTGCCAGCACAGGGGTTTACAATGAGCAGTTCTTC. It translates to CASTGVYNEQFF. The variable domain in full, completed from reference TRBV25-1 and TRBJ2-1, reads EADIYQTPRYLVIGTGKKITLECSQTMGHDKMYWYQQDPGMELHLIHYSYGVNSTEKGDLSSESTVSRIRTEHFPLTLESARPSHTSQYLCASTGVYNEQFFGPGTRLTVL.

CDR3 in DNA: TGCGCCAGCAGCCAAGACCCGAATCAGCCCCAGCATTTT. Protein product: CASSQDPNQPQHF. This rearrangement joins TRBV4-1 to TRBJ1-5; D remains unclear. Germline CDR1 MGHRA, CDR2 YSYEKL. V was shortened by 0 bases and J by 4 bases, with 4 bases between the two germline ends. CDR3 length: 13 amino acids.

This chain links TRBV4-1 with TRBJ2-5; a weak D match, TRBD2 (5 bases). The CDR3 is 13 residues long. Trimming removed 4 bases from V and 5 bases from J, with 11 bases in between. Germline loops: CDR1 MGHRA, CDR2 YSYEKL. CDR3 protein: CASSLYAGETQYF. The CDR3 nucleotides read TGCGCCAGCAGCCTCTACGCGGGCGAGACCCAGTACTTC.

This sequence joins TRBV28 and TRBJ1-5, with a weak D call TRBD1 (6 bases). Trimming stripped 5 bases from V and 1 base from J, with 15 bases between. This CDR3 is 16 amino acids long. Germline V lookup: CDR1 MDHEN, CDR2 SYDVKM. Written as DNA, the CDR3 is TGTGCCAGCAGTACCACTCTCAGGGGAAGCAATCAGCCCCAGCATTTT. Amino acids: CASSTTLRGSNQPQHF. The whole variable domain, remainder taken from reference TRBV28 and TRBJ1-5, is DVKVTQSSRYLVKRTGEKVFLECVQDMDHENMFWYRQDPGLGLRLIYFSYDVKMKEKGDIPEGYSVSREKKERFSLILESASTNQTSMYLCASSTTLRGSNQPQHFGDGTRLSIL.

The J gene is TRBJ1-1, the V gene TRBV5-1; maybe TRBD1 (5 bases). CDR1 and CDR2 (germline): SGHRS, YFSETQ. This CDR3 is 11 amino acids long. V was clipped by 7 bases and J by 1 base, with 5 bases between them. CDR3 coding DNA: TGCGCCAGCCAGGGGAACACTGAAGCTTTCTTT. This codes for CASQGNTEAFF. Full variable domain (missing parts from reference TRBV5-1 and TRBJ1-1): KAGVTQTPRYLIKTRGQQVTLSCSPISGHRSVSWYQQTPGQGLQFLFEYFSETQRNKGNFPGRFSGRQFSNSRSEMNVSTLELGDSALYLCASQGNTEAFFGQGTRLTVV.

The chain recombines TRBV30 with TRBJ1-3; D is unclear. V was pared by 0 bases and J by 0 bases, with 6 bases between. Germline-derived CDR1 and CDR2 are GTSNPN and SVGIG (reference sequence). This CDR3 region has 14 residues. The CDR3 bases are TGTGCCTGGAGTGTTAGAACCTCTGGAAACACCATATATTTT. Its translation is CAWSVRTSGNTIYF. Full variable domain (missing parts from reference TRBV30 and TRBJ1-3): SQTIHQWPATLVQPVGSPLSLECTVEGTSNPNLYWYRQAAGRGLQLLFYSVGIGQISSEVPQNLSASRPQDRQFILSSKKLLLSDSGFYLCAWSVRTSGNTIYFGEGSWLTVV.

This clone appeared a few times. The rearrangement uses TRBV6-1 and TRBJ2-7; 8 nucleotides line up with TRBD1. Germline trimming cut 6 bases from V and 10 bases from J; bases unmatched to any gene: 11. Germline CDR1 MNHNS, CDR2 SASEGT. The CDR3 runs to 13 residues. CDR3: CASRSQGARVQYF. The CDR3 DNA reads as TGTGCCAGCAGGAGTCAGGGGGCCAGGGTCCAGTACTTC.

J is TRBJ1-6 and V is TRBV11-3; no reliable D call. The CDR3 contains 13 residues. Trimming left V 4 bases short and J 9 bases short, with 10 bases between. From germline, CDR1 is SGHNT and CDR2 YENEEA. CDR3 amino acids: CASSSPPRSPLHF. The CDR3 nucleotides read TGTGCCAGCAGCTCCCCCCCTCGTTCACCCCTCCACTTT.

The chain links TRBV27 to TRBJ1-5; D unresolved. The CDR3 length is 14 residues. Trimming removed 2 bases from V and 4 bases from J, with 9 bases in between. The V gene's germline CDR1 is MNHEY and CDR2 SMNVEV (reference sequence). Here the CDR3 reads CASSLAGINQPQHF. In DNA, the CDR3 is TGTGCCAGCAGTTTAGCCGGGATTAATCAGCCCCAGCATTTT.

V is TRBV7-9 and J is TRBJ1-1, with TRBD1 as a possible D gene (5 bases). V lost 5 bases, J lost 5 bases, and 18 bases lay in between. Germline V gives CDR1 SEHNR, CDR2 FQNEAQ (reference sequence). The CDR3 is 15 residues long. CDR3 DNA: TGTGCCAGCAGCCCAGTGGGGGGAGGCTGGACTGAAGCTTTCTTT. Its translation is CASSPVGGGWTEAFF.

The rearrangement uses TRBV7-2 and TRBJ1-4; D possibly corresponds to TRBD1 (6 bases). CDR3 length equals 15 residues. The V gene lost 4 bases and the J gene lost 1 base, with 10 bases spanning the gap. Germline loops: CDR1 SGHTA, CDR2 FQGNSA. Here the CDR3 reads CASSSTGVTNEKLFF. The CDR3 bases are TGTGCCAGCAGCTCGACAGGAGTAACTAATGAAAAACTGTTTTTT.

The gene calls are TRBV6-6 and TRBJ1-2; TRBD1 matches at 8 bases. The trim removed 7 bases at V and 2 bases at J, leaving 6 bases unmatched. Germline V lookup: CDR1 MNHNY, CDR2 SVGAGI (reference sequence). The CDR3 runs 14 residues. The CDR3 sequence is CASTAGGANYGYTF. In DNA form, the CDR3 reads TGTGCCAGCACAGCAGGGGGCGCCAACTATGGCTACACCTTC.

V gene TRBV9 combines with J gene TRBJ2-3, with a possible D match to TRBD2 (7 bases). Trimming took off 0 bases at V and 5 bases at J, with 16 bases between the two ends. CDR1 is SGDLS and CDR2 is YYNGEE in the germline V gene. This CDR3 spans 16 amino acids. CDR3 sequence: CASSVEGRGAGDTQYF. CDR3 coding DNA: TGTGCCAGCAGCGTAGAGGGCCGGGGGGCCGGAGATACGCAGTATTTT.

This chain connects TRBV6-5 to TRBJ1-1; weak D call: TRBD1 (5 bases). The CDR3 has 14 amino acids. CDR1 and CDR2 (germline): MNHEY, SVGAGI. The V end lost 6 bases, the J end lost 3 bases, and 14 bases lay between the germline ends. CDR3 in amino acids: CASSEQASDTEAFF. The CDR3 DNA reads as TGTGCCAGCAGCGAACAGGCCTCGGACACTGAAGCTTTCTTT.

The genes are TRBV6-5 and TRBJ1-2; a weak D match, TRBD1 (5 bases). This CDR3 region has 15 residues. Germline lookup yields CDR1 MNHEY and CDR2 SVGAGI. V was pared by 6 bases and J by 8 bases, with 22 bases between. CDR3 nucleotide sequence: TGTGCCAGCAGACCTCAATACGGCACAGGTTTGGGCTACACCTTC. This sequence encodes CASRPQYGTGLGYTF.

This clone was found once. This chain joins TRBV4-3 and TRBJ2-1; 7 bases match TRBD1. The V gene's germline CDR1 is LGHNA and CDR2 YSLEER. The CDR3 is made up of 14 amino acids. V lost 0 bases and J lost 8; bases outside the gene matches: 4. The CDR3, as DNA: TGCGCCAGCAGCCAAGAACAGGGGTTCGATGAGCAGTTCTTC. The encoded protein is CASSQEQGFDEQFF.

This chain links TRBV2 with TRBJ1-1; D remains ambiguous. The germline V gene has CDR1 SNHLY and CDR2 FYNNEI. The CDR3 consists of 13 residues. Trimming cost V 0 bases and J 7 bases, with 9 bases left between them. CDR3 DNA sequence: TGTGCCAGCAGTGAAGCTCGGAGTGTTGAAGCTTTCTTT. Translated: CASSEARSVEAFF.

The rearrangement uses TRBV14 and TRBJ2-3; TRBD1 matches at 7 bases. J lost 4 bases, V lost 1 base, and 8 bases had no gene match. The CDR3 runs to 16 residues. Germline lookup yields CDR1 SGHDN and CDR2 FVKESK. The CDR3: CASSQADRARADTQYF. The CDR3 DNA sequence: TGTGCCAGCAGCCAAGCAGACAGGGCTCGGGCAGATACGCAGTATTTT.

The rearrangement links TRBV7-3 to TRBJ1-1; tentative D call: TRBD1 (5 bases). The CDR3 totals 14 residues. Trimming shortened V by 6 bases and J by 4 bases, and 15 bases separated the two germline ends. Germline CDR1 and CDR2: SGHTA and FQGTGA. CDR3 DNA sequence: TGTGCCAGCAGGCTGGGGGGTGGTAGCACTGAAGCTTTCTTT. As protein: CASRLGGGSTEAFF.

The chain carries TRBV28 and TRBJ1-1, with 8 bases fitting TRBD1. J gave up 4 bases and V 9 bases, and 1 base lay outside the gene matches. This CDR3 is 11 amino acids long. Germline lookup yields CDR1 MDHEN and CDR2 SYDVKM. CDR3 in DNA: TGTGCCAGTACAGGGGGCACTGAAGCTTTCTTT. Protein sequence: CASTGGTEAFF.

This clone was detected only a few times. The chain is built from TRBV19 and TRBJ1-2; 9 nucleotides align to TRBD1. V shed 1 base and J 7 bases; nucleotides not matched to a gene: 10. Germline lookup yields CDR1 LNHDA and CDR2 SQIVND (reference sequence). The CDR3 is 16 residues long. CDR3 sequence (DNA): TGTGCCAGTAGTATAGCACAGGGGGCGCGATTTGGTGGCTACACCTTC. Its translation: CASSIAQGARFGGYTF.

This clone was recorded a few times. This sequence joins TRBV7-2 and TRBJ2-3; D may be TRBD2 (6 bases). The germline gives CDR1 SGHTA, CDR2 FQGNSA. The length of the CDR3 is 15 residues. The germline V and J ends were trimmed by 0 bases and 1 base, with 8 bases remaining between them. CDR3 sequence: CASSLAASGTDTQYF. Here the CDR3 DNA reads TGTGCCAGCAGCTTAGCAGCTAGCGGCACAGATACGCAGTATTTT.

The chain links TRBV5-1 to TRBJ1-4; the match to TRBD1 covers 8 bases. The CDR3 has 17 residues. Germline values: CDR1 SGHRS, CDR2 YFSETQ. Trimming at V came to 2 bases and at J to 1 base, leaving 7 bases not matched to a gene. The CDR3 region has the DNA TGCGCCAGCAGCTTTTTGGGGACAGGACAAACTAATGAAAAACTGTTTTTT. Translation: CASSFLGTGQTNEKLFF.